The entry below describes one T cell receptor beta chain. Its antigen is not identified. Together with a sample-barcoded 5' primer, a J-beta primer mix was included in a second PCR lasting roughly 6 to 12 cycles. Any given sample supplied a minimum of 3 million CDR3-containing paired-end reads. TCRdb re-derived calls from the 5' RACE reads in MiXCR, one entry per CDR3 protein. This table has approximately 1.5 million distinct CDR3 sequences, 34% appearing once. The data belong to a study of blood T cells in healthy people across ages. Notes on the study in general: Diversity figures based on one million T cells were deemed too low.

J gave up 3 bases and V 10 bases, and 12 bases lay outside the gene matches. Germline V gene sequence: CDR1 ENHRY, CDR2 SYGVKD. CDR3 length: 15 amino acids. This clonotype originated in a woman aged 30 to 39 in good health. Source material: blood. The chain couples TRBV10-3 to TRBJ2-7; 10 nucleotides match TRBD1. As DNA, the CDR3 is TGTGCCACCGGACAGGGGGATTCACCCGACTACGAGCAGTACTTC. It is translated as CATGQGDSPDYEQYF.